This T cell receptor (beta chain) originates from a study of cytomegalovirus exposure and HLA in healthy donors. As for the study in general: Within the Caucasian-associated ancestry cluster were roughly 79% of the 350 to 400 genotyped donors.

Study-level results: There were about 160 TCR beta chains listed as cytomegalovirus-associated.

Donors sampled were nominally healthy, though unrecorded immune exposures were likely. About this clone itself: Its target is unknown.

This PCR relied on a set of 60 Vbeta primers and 13 Jbeta primers. Methods used by the authors: An analysis performed later counted 81 million or so unique TCR beta chains (roughly 11 million of them shared). Profiled with immunoSEQ multiplex PCR; TCRdb holds only in-frame clones, not every one. From that table come the V and J calls and clone size; the DNA was used to work out D and trimming. The sample holds 160,000 or so clones, 70% to 80% seen once. The specimen was PBMCs. This receptor was identified in a man aged 35-49 years in good health and CMV-seronegative.

The CDR3 protein is CASRRGVANTGELFF. The CDR3 nucleotides are TGTGCCAGCAGGCGGGGGGTGGCGAACACCGGGGAGCTGTTTTTT. The V gene is TRBV13, the J gene TRBJ2-2, with 8 bases identical to TRBD2. CDR3 size: 15 residues. Germline V lookup: CDR1 PRHDT, CDR2 FYEKMQ (reference sequence). V shed 6 bases and J 0 bases; nucleotides not matched to a gene: 3.